This entry concerns a single T cell receptor beta chain. Germline V gives CDR1 SNHLY, CDR2 FYNNEI. The CDR3 runs to 15 residues. The trim removed 9 bases at V and 4 bases at J, leaving 14 bases unmatched. The data originate from a study of blood T cell repertoires in COVID-19. At the level of the study: Acute and convalescent COVID-19 samples came from the United States, Italy and Spain. PBMCs, B-cell-depleted T cells, or T cells provided the cDNA or gDNA that made up the material.

Seattle cases were enrolled at active infection and followed longitudinally. The assay was immunoSEQ multiplex PCR, and TCRdb's table has in-frame clones only and misses some. The table has about 58,000 clones, about 81% seen once. The genes are TRBV2 and TRBJ2-5; 7 bases line up with TRBD2. The specimen was peripheral blood. The receptor was isolated from a man in his fifties or sixties with COVID-19, enrolled during active disease. CDR3 sequence: CARTPGGRTRETQYF. The CDR3 DNA reads as TGTGCCAGGACCCCCGGGGGGAGGACTCGAGAGACCCAGTACTTC. The whole variable domain, filled in from reference TRBV2 and TRBJ2-5, reads EPEVTQTPSHQVTQMGQEVILRCVPISNHLYFYWYRQILGQKVEFLVSFYNNEISEKSEIFDDQFSVERPDGSNFTLKIRSTKLEDSAMYFCARTPGGRTRETQYFGPGTRLLVL.